The TCR beta chain under discussion was sequenced for a study of control samples from healthy donors and cancer patients. The sample holds a few counts of this clone. Measured with immunoSEQ multiplex PCR; TCRdb has only the in-frame clones, and not every one. The table lists roughly 170,000 clones, 90% to 95% of them singletons. The V gene lost 10 bases and the J gene lost 4 bases, with 14 bases spanning the gap. The CDR3 consists of 13 residues. Germline values: CDR1 SNHLY, CDR2 FYNNEI. This chain joins TRBV2 and TRBJ1-5; TRBD1 is a possible D gene (6 bases). This clonotype was sampled from a woman under 30 in good health. Sequenced input: blood. CDR3 sequence: CAIRGALNQPQHF. The CDR3 nucleotides read TGTGCCATAAGGGGGGCTTTGAATCAGCCCCAGCATTTT.